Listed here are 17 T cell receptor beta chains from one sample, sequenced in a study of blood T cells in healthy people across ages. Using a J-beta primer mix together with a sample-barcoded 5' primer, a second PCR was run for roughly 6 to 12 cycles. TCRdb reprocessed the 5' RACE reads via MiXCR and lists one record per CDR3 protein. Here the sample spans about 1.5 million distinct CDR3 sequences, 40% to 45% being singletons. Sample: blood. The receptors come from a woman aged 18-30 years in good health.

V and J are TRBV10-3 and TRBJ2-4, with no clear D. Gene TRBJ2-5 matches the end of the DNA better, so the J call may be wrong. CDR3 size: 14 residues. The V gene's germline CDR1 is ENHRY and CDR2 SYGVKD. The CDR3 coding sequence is TGTGCCATCAGTGAGCCGGAGTTTCGACAGACCCAGTACTTC. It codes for CAISEPEFRQTQYF.

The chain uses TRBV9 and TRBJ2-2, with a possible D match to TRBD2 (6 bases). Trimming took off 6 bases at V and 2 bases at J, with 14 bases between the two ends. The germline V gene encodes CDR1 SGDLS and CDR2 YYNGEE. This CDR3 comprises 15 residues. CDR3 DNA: TGTGCCAGCACCCGGGAGAGTACAAACACCGGGGAGCTGTTTTTT. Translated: CASTRESTNTGELFF. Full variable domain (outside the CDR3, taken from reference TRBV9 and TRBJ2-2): DSGVTQTPKHLITATGQRVTLRCSPRSGDLSVYWYQQSLDQGLQFLIQYYNGEERAKGNILERFSAQQFPDLHSELNLSSLELGDSALYFCASTRESTNTGELFFGEGSRLTVL.

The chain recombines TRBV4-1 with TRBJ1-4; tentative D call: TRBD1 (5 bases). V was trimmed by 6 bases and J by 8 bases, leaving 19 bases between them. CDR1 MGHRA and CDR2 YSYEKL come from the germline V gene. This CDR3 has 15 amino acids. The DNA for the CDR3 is TGCGCCAGCAGAAAAGGGGAGCAGGCGAACGAAAAACTGTTTTTT. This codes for CASRKGEQANEKLFF.

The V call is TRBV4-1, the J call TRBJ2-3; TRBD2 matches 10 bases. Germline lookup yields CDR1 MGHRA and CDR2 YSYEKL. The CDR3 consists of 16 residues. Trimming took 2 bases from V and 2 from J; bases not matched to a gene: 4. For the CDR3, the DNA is TGCGCCAGCAGCCAACCACTAGCGGGATACACAGATACGCAGTATTTT. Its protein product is CASSQPLAGYTDTQYF.

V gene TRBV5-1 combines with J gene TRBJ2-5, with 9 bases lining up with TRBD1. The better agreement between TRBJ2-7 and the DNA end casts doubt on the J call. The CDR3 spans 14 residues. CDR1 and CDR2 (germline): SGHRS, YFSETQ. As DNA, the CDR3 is TGCGCCAGCAGCTTGGTCTGGGACAGGGTCGAGCAGTACTTC. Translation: CASSLVWDRVEQYF.

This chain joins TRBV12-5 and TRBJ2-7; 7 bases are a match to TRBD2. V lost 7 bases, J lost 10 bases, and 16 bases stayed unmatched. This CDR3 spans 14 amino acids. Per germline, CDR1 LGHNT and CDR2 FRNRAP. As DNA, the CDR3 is TGTGCTAGTGCCATCGTGGGAGGGGAGGAGACACAGTACTTC. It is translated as CASAIVGGEETQYF.

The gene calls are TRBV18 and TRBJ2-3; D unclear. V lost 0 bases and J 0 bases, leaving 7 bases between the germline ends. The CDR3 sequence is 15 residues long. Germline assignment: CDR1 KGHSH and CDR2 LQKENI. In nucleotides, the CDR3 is TGTGCCAGCTCACCACCGGGCTATAGCACAGATACGCAGTATTTT. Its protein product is CASSPPGYSTDTQYF.

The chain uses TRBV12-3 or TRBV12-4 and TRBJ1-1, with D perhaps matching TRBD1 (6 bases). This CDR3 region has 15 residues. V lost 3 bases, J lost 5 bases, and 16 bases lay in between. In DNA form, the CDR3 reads TGTGCCAGCAGTTTTCGCCCCCAGGGGAGGACTGAAGCTTTCTTT. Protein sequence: CASSFRPQGRTEAFF.

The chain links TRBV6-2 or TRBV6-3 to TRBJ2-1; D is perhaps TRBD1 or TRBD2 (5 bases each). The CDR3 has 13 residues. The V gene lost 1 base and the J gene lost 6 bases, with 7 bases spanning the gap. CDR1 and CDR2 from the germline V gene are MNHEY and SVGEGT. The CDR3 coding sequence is TGTGCCAGCAGTTACTGGGGGAGCAATGAGCAGTTCTTC. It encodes CASSYWGSNEQFF.

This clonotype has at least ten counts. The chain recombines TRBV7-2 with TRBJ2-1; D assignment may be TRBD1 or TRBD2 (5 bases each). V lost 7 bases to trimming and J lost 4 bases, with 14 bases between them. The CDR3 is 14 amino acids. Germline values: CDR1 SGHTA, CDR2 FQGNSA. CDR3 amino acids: CASNTMGPYNEQFF. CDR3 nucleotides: TGTGCCAGCAATACTATGGGACCGTACAATGAGCAGTTCTTC.

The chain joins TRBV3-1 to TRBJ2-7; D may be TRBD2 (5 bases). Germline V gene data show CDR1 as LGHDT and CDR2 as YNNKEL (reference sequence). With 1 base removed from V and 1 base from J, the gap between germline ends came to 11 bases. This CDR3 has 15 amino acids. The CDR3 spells CASSQGGSVSYEQYF. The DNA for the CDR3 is TGTGCCAGCAGCCAAGGGGGTAGCGTTTCCTACGAGCAGTACTTC.

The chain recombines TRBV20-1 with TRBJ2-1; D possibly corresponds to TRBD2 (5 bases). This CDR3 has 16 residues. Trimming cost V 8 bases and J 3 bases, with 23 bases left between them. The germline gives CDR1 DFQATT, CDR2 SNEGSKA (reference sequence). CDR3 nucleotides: TGCAGTCCTCGGGTTAGTTCTAGCCGCAACTACAATGAGCAGTTCTTC. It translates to CSPRVSSSRNYNEQFF.

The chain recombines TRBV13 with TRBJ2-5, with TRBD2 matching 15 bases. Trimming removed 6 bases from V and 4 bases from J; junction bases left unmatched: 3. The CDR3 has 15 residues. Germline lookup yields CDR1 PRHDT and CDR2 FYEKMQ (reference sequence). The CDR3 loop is CASRGGLAGGETQYF. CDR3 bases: TGTGCCAGCAGGGGGGGACTAGCGGGAGGAGAGACCCAGTACTTC.

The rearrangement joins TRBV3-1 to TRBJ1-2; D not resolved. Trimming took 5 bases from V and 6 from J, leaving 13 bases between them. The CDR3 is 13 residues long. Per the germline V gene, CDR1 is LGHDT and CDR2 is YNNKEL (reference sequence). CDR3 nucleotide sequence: TGTGCCAGCAGCACCGCGGGGTCAGATGGCTACACCTTC. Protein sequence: CASSTAGSDGYTF.

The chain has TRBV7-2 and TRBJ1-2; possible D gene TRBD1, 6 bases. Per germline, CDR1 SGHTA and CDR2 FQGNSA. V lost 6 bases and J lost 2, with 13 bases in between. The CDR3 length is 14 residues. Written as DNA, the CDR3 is TGTGCCAGCAGAGTAGGAGGGGGGAACTATGGCTACACCTTC. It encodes CASRVGGGNYGYTF.

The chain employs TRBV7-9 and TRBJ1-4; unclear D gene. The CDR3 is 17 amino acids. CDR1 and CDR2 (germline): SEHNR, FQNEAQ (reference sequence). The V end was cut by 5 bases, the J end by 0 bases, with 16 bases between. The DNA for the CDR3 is TGTGCCAGCAGCCATCCAAGTCTAAGCGCAACTAATGAAAAACTGTTTTTT. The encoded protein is CASSHPSLSATNEKLFF.

CDR3 coding DNA: TGTGCCAGCAGGGTGGGGGGCAGTTCCTACAATGAGCAGTACTTC. Its translation is CASRVGGSSYNEQYF. The J gene is TRBJ2-4, the V gene TRBV6-5; D assignment may be TRBD1 or TRBD2 (6 bases each). Germline V gene lookup returns CDR1 MNHEY and CDR2 SVGAGI. V was cut by 6 bases and J by 13 bases, with 25 bases left in between. CDR3 length: 15 residues.